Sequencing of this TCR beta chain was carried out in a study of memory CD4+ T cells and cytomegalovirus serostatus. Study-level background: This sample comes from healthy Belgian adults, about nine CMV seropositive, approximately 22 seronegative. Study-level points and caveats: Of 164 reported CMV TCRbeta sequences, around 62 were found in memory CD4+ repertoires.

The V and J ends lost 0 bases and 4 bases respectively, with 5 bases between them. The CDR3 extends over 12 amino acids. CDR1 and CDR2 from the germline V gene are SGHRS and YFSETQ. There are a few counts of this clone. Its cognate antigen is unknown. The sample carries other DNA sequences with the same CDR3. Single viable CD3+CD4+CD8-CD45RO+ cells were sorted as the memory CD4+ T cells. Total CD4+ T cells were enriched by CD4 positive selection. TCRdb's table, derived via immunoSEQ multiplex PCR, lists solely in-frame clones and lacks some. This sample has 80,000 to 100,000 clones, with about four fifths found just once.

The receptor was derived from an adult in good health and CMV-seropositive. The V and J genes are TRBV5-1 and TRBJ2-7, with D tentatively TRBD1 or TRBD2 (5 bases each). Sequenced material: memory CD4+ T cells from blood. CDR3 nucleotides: TGCGCCAGCAGCTTGGGGGGGTACGAGCAGTACTTC. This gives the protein CASSLGGYEQYF.